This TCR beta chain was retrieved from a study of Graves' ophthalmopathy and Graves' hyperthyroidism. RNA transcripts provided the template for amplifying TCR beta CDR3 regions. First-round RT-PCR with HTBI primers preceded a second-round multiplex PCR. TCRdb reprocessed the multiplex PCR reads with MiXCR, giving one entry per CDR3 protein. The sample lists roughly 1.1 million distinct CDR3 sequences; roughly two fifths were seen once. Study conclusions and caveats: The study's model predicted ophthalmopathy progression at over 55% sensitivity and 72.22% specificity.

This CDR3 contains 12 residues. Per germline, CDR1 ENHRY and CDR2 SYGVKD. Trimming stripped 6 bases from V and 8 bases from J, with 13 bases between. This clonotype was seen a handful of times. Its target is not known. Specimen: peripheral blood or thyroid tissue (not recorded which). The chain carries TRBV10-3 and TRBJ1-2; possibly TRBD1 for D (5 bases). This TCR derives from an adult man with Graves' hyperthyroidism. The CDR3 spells CAIRQGGYGYTF. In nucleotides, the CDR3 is TGTGCCATCAGGCAGGGCGGTTACGGCTACACCTTC.